This T cell receptor (beta chain) comes out of a study of response to subunit inactivated influenza vaccine. TCRdb analysed the RT-PCR reads with MiXCR anew, one entry per CDR3 protein. The table records around 570,000 distinct CDR3 sequences, about 10% of them present only once. Germline-derived CDR1 and CDR2 are MGHDK and SYGVNS. The CDR3 totals 15 residues. J was trimmed by 4 bases and V by 2 bases; bases with no gene match: 4. The sample was also reused in another study, on T cells expressing NK-cell markers. That paper states: It was by 5'RACE template switching with UMIs that TCR beta cDNA was made.

The TCR originated in a man aged 50 to 60 who received an inactivated influenza vaccine. The sequences come from PBMCs from blood, collected on the day of vaccination. The rearrangement joins TRBV25-1 to TRBJ1-4; 7 positions match TRBD1. CDR3 DNA sequence: TGTGCCAGCAGTGAAACCGGGACAGTTAATGAAAAACTGTTTTTT. Residues: CASSETGTVNEKLFF.